This TCR beta chain is from a study of PD-1 blockade in mismatch repair-deficient tumors. About the study: Patients had approximately 12 mismatch repair-deficient cancer types, all previously treated and progressing. Notes on the study in general: Rapid post-treatment expansion, then contraction, generally preceding radiologic response, marked tumor-resident clones.

Turning to this clone: Its antigen is undetermined.

TCR sequencing covered a few patients who responded to pembrolizumab. Measured with immunoSEQ multiplex PCR; TCRdb has only the in-frame clones, and not every one. This sample has about 120,000 clones, with around 83% found just once. Germline loops: CDR1 PRHDT, CDR2 FYEKMQ (reference sequence). The CDR3 is 16 amino acids. Trimming cost V 7 bases and J 3 bases, with 19 bases left between them. This receptor was obtained from an adult with mismatch repair-deficient cancer. Sequences were derived from peripheral blood, sampled 44 weeks after starting pembrolizumab. The chain is built from TRBV13 and TRBJ2-1; possible D gene TRBD1, 5 bases. For the CDR3, the DNA is TGTGCCAGCACCTTTGTCCGGACATCCAGCTACAATGAGCAGTTCTTC. It codes for CASTFVRTSSYNEQFF.